What follows are 4 T cell receptor beta chains derived from one specimen sequenced in a study of cytomegalovirus exposure and HLA in healthy donors. The PCR contained 60 Vbeta and 13 Jbeta primers. Using immunoSEQ multiplex PCR, the repertoire was profiled, and TCRdb retains in-frame clones only, with some absent. This table holds 120,000 or so clones, roughly 80% found once. The sample comprised PBMCs. These receptors originate from a man aged 30 to 39 in good health and CMV-seronegative.

The rearrangement joins TRBV19 to TRBJ2-7; D may be TRBD1 (5 bases). Germline CDR1 reads LNHDA; CDR2 reads SQIVND (reference sequence). This CDR3 region has 15 residues. V was pared by 2 bases and J by 4 bases, with 15 bases between. The CDR3 region has the DNA TGTGCCAGTAGTATAACTCAGGGCTCGATGTACGAGCAGTACTTC. Translating gives CASSITQGSMYEQYF. The full variable domain, its missing parts supplied by reference TRBV19 and TRBJ2-7, is DGGITQSPKYLFRKEGQNVTLSCEQNLNHDAMYWYRQDPGQGLRLIYYSQIVNDFQKGDIAEGYSVSREKKESFPLTVTSAQKNPTAFYLCASSITQGSMYEQYFGPGTRLTVT.

The J gene is TRBJ1-1, the V gene TRBV2, with D possibly matching TRBD1 (5 bases). The CDR3 totals 13 residues. V was clipped by 6 bases and J by 0 bases, with 8 bases between them. From germline, CDR1 is SNHLY and CDR2 FYNNEI. The CDR3: CASRTEMNTEAFF. DNA for the CDR3: TGTGCCAGCAGGACAGAAATGAACACTGAAGCTTTCTTT.

J is TRBJ2-7 and V is TRBV11-2; TRBD1 agrees at 9 bases. This CDR3 spans 12 amino acids. The J segment lost 6 bases and the V segment lost 3 bases, leaving 0 bases of the junction unmatched. The germline gives CDR1 SGHAT, CDR2 FQNNGV. The CDR3 region is CASSLDRGEQYF. For the CDR3, the DNA is TGTGCCAGCAGCTTGGACAGGGGCGAGCAGTACTTC.

The gene calls are TRBV7-2 and TRBJ2-3, with D possibly TRBD2 on 6 matching bases. The V and J ends lost 7 bases and 1 base respectively, with 12 bases between them. CDR1 SGHTA and CDR2 FQGNSA come from the germline V gene. CDR3 length: 14 residues. The CDR3 bases are TGTGCCAGCACTCTGGGACTTCGCACAGATACGCAGTATTTT. Translated, it gives CASTLGLRTDTQYF.